A single sample is the source of the 32 T cell receptor beta chains below, sequenced in a study of control samples from healthy donors and cancer patients (dated by TCRdb to 2019 to 2021). Libraries came from the immunoSEQ multiplex PCR assay. Entries here come from immuneACCESS through TCRdb and include only in-frame sequences with V and J called. Some clones fail to appear in such tables; in the studies checked, an unresolved V gene covers under half of the shortfall, and the cause of the remainder is unknown. For this sample the table gives over 110,000 clones, of which around nine tenths were detected only once. 11% of the sample rests with the top ten. Sequencing was done on a sample of blood. The origin of the receptors is a man aged 30 to 39 in good health.

This chain connects TRBV6-6 to TRBJ2-3; 8 bases agree with TRBD2. The ends lost 3 bases at V and 6 bases at J; junction bases unmatched: 8. The CDR3 is 15 residues long. The germline V gene encodes CDR1 MNHNY and CDR2 SVGAGI (reference sequence). The CDR3: CASSYSGTRGDTQYF. The CDR3, as DNA: TGTGCCAGCAGTTATAGCGGGACTAGAGGGGATACGCAGTATTTT.

J is TRBJ1-6 and V is TRBV29-1; 9 nucleotides line up with TRBD1. Germline V gene lookup returns CDR1 SQVTM and CDR2 ANQGSEA. The CDR3 extends over 14 amino acids. V shed 6 bases and J 7 bases; nucleotides not matched to a gene: 7. CDR3 sequence reads: CSVNTGGTNSPLHF. DNA of the CDR3: TGCAGCGTAAACACAGGGGGCACAAATTCACCCCTCCACTTT.

The genes are TRBV9 and TRBJ1-2; 9 bases fit TRBD1. The CDR3 loop spans 14 amino acids. J lost 0 bases, V lost 3 bases, and 0 bases had no gene match. The V gene's germline CDR1 is SGDLS and CDR2 YYNGEE. Here the CDR3 DNA reads TGTGCCAGCAGCGGACAGGGGGCTAACTATGGCTACACCTTC. Translated: CASSGQGANYGYTF.

The chain employs TRBV7-2 and TRBJ1-4; the match to TRBD1 covers 7 bases. Germline V gene lookup returns CDR1 SGHTA and CDR2 FQGNSA. The J segment lost 5 bases and the V segment lost 6 bases, leaving 6 bases of the junction unmatched. The CDR3 is 14 amino acids. The CDR3 coding sequence is TGTGCCAGCAGACCGGGACAGTGGAATGAAAAACTGTTTTTT. Translated: CASRPGQWNEKLFF.

The V gene is TRBV6-5, the J gene TRBJ2-3; TRBD2 might be the D (5 bases). V lost 2 bases and J 3 bases, leaving 12 bases between the germline ends. The germline gives CDR1 MNHEY, CDR2 SVGAGI. This CDR3 contains 15 residues. CDR3 loop: CASSYMRAHTDTQYF. The CDR3 coding sequence is TGTGCCAGCAGTTACATGAGGGCCCATACAGATACGCAGTATTTT.

The genes are TRBV21-1 and TRBJ2-7; the table's D call, TRBD2, was not checked against the DNA. TRBV21-1 is shown as a pseudogene. The CDR3 length is 12 residues. The CDR3: CASSKSVLGQYF. For the CDR3, the DNA is TGTGCCAGCAGCAAGTCAGTTCTAGGGCAGTACTTC.

The gene calls are TRBV7-3 and TRBJ2-1; 7 bases map to TRBD2. Trimming cost V 1 base and J 0 bases; bases outside gene matches: 0. Germline CDR1 and CDR2: SGHTA and FQGTGA. The CDR3 extends over 15 amino acids. CDR3 in amino acids: CASSLSGSSYNEQFF. The CDR3 DNA sequence: TGTGCCAGCAGCTTAAGCGGGAGCTCCTACAATGAGCAGTTCTTC.

J is TRBJ2-6 and V is TRBV7-3; 10 bases map to TRBD1. Germline V lookup: CDR1 SGHTA, CDR2 FQGTGA. The trim removed 5 bases at V and 0 bases at J, leaving 7 bases unmatched. The CDR3 consists of 18 residues. CDR3 DNA: TGTGCCAGCAGCACGCGGGACAGGGGTAACTCTGGGGCCAACGTCCTGACTTTC. Its translation is CASSTRDRGNSGANVLTF.

The chain couples TRBV28 to TRBJ1-4; D possibly corresponds to TRBD1 (5 bases). V lost 4 bases and J lost 6, with 12 bases in between. Germline V gives CDR1 MDHEN, CDR2 SYDVKM. CDR3 length: 14 amino acids. Here the CDR3 DNA reads TGTGCCAGCAGTTGGGGGATTGGGGATGAAAAACTGTTTTTT. Its protein is CASSWGIGDEKLFF.

The gene calls are TRBV28 and TRBJ1-1; unclear D gene. Germline V lookup: CDR1 MDHEN, CDR2 SYDVKM. The CDR3 spans 12 residues. Between the trimmed V and J ends, which lost 7 bases and 7 bases, there was a span of 13 bases. The chain's CDR3 is CASTKTGFEAFF. The CDR3, as DNA: TGTGCCAGCACTAAAACGGGGTTTGAAGCTTTCTTT. Full variable domain (outside the CDR3, taken from reference TRBV28 and TRBJ1-1): DVKVTQSSRYLVKRTGEKVFLECVQDMDHENMFWYRQDPGLGLRLIYFSYDVKMKEKGDIPEGYSVSREKKERFSLILESASTNQTSMYLCASTKTGFEAFFGQGTRLTVV.

The J gene is TRBJ1-5, the V gene TRBV21-1; the table names TRBD1, a call not compared with the DNA. TRBV21-1 is a pseudogene segment. The CDR3 runs 19 residues. In DNA form, the CDR3 reads TGTGCCAGCAGCAACCCTCGAGGGACAGGGGACTATAGCAATCAGCCCCAGCATTTT. Translated: CASSNPRGTGDYSNQPQHF.

The chain links TRBV18 to TRBJ1-1, with D possibly TRBD1 on 6 matching bases. CDR1 is KGHSH, CDR2 LQKENI, per germline. The V and J ends lost 4 bases and 1 base respectively, with 25 bases between them. This CDR3 has 19 amino acids. DNA of the CDR3: TGTGCCAGCTCACTGTCGTATCGGGGGGCGCTGATGCGGAACACTGAAGCTTTCTTT. Amino acids: CASSLSYRGALMRNTEAFF. The complete variable domain, with remaining parts taken from reference TRBV18 and TRBJ1-1, reads NAGVMQNPRHLVRRRGQEARLRCSPMKGHSHVYWYRQLPEEGLKFMVYLQKENIIDESGMPKERFSAEFPKEGPSILRIQQVVRGDSAAYFCASSLSYRGALMRNTEAFFGQGTRLTVV.

In this sample, this clone turned up a few times. Here the CDR3 DNA reads TGTGCCAGCAGTGCGGAAGGGGGCGCAGGGCAAGAGACCCAGTACTTC. Translating it yields CASSAEGGAGQETQYF. This rearrangement joins TRBV6-4 to TRBJ2-5; 7 bases match TRBD1. Looked up from germline, CDR1 is MRHNA and CDR2 is SNTAGT. The CDR3 loop spans 16 amino acids. The J segment lost 2 bases and the V segment lost 4 bases, leaving 10 bases of the junction unmatched.

The chain joins TRBV6-6 to TRBJ2-1; the match to TRBD1 covers 7 bases. V dropped 6 bases and J dropped 7; count of bases not matched to a gene: 12. CDR3 length: 15 amino acids. In germline, CDR1 is MNHNY, CDR2 SVGAGI (reference sequence). The chain's CDR3 is CASSKETGYRNEQFF. The CDR3 DNA follows: TGTGCCAGCAGCAAAGAGACAGGGTATAGGAATGAGCAGTTCTTC.

This chain joins TRBV7-2 and TRBJ2-1, with 11 bases lining up with TRBD2. There are 16 residues in the CDR3. Germline V gives CDR1 SGHTA, CDR2 FQGNSA. The junction had 7 bases not matched to a gene; V was cut back by 5 bases and J by 4 bases. The CDR3 bases are TGTGCCAGCAGCCCACGGGCTAGCGGGAGGTACAATGAGCAGTTCTTC. Translating gives CASSPRASGRYNEQFF.

This clone was recorded once. The chain carries TRBV5-1 and TRBJ1-1, with D unresolved. The V gene lost 0 bases and the J gene lost 1 base, with 7 bases spanning the gap. CDR1 SGHRS and CDR2 YFSETQ come from the germline V gene. The CDR3 covers 14 residues. The CDR3 DNA reads as TGCGCCAGCAGCTTGGTTGTAGGGAACACTGAAGCTTTCTTT. Protein product: CASSLVVGNTEAFF.

This chain uses TRBV28 with TRBJ2-4, with 11 bases aligning to TRBD2. Trimming removed 1 base from V and 10 bases from J; junction bases left unmatched: 6. CDR1 MDHEN and CDR2 SYDVKM come from the germline V gene. The CDR3 loop spans 15 amino acids. This chain's CDR3 is CASSLSTSGSFIQYF. CDR3 nucleotide sequence: TGTGCCAGCAGTTTATCTACTAGCGGGAGTTTTATTCAGTACTTC.

This sequence joins TRBV19 and TRBJ2-3; 12 nucleotides align to TRBD2. J was trimmed by 3 bases and V by 5 bases; bases with no gene match: 6. This CDR3 has 16 residues. The germline CDR1 and CDR2 sequences are LNHDA and SQIVND (reference sequence). The CDR3 DNA reads TGTGCCAGTAGTCGACTAGCGGGAGTCGGTACAGATACGCAGTATTTT. Its protein product is CASSRLAGVGTDTQYF. Variable domain in full (rest from reference TRBV19 and TRBJ2-3): DGGITQSPKYLFRKEGQNVTLSCEQNLNHDAMYWYRQDPGQGLRLIYYSQIVNDFQKGDIAEGYSVSREKKESFPLTVTSAQKNPTAFYLCASSRLAGVGTDTQYFGPGTRLTVL.

The chain uses TRBV6-1 and TRBJ1-2; D ambiguous. Trimming shortened V by 4 bases and J by 1 base, and 19 bases separated the two germline ends. The CDR3 totals 17 residues. Germline V gene lookup returns CDR1 MNHNS and CDR2 SASEGT. CDR3 sequence: CASSAEVGLVYNYGYTF. As DNA, the CDR3 is TGTGCCAGCAGTGCAGAGGTCGGACTGGTATATAACTATGGCTACACCTTC.

The chain employs TRBV5-4 and TRBJ1-2, with a weak D call TRBD1 (5 bases). CDR1 and CDR2 (germline): SGHNT, YYREEE (reference sequence). Trimming left V 4 bases short and J 7 bases short, with 17 bases between. The CDR3 loop spans 14 amino acids. This CDR3 reads CASSQDMGRPGYTF. The CDR3 nucleotides read TGTGCCAGCAGCCAGGACATGGGGCGCCCTGGCTACACCTTC.

This clone was counted only a few times. V and J are TRBV6-1 and TRBJ2-2; TRBD2 matches at 7 bases. Germline V lookup: CDR1 MNHNS, CDR2 SASEGT. Trimming at V came to 2 bases and at J to 4 bases, leaving 7 bases not matched to a gene. CDR3 length equals 16 residues. Here the CDR3 reads CASSESAGDGTGELFF. Here the CDR3 DNA reads TGTGCCAGCAGTGAATCGGCGGGAGATGGCACCGGGGAGCTGTTTTTT.

The chain couples TRBV28 to TRBJ2-3; no definite D call. V was shortened by 8 bases and J by 0 bases, with 15 bases between the two germline ends. Germline V lookup: CDR1 MDHEN, CDR2 SYDVKM. The CDR3 contains 15 residues. CDR3 region: CASLSGYTSTDTQYF. The CDR3, as DNA: TGTGCCAGCCTGAGTGGCTATACTAGCACAGATACGCAGTATTTT.

The V gene is TRBV4-2, the J gene TRBJ2-7, with 8 bases that match TRBD2. The V segment lost 1 base and the J segment 3 bases; nucleotides outside the gene matches: 5. This CDR3 contains 15 residues. The germline CDR1 and CDR2 sequences are LGHNA and YNFKEQ. In DNA form, the CDR3 reads TGTGCCAGCAGCCAAGTCGGGACTAGGGGCTACGAGCAGTACTTC. Its protein is CASSQVGTRGYEQYF.

This chain joins TRBV12-3 or TRBV12-4 and TRBJ1-5; the D is unclear. V was trimmed by 0 bases and J by 3 bases, leaving 3 bases between them. The CDR3 sequence is 13 residues long. CDR3 sequence: CASSLAVNQPQHF. CDR3 coding DNA: TGTGCCAGCAGTTTAGCAGTCAATCAGCCCCAGCATTTT.

This chain connects TRBV25-1 to TRBJ1-1, with TRBD1 matching 10 bases. Germline loops: CDR1 MGHDK, CDR2 SYGVNS. Trimming at V came to 9 bases and at J to 1 base, leaving 14 bases not matched to a gene. The CDR3 consists of 17 residues. CDR3 loop: CARTTGGGRKSNTEAFF. The CDR3 DNA follows: TGTGCCAGAACGACAGGGGGCGGAAGGAAATCGAACACTGAAGCTTTCTTT.

This chain links TRBV5-6 with TRBJ2-2; 12 nucleotides match TRBD2. The ends lost 5 bases at V and 4 bases at J; junction bases unmatched: 6. CDR1 SGHDT and CDR2 YYEEEE come from the germline V gene. This CDR3 spans 16 amino acids. The CDR3 sequence: CASRASGRAGTGELFF. In nucleotides, the CDR3 is TGTGCCAGCAGGGCTAGCGGGAGGGCGGGCACCGGGGAGCTGTTTTTT.

This clone has only one observation. The V gene is TRBV9, the J gene TRBJ2-1; 8 bases are a match to TRBD1. The CDR3 contains 15 residues. J gave up 0 bases and V 3 bases, and 2 bases lay outside the gene matches. The germline CDR1 and CDR2 sequences are SGDLS and YYNGEE. The CDR3 protein is CASSGTGSSYNEQFF. The DNA of the CDR3 is TGTGCCAGCAGCGGGACAGGGAGCTCCTACAATGAGCAGTTCTTC.

CDR3 loop: CAISSGSSAGELFF. CDR3 in DNA: TGTGCCATCAGCTCCGGGAGCTCAGCCGGGGAGCTGTTTTTT. The genes are TRBV10-3 and TRBJ2-2; a weak D match, TRBD2 (6 bases). Trimming removed 6 bases from V and 6 bases from J, with 14 bases in between. CDR1 and CDR2 (germline): ENHRY, SYGVKD. The CDR3 is made up of 14 amino acids.

DNA for the CDR3: TGTGCCACCAGCAGAGATCTAGCGGGAGGGCCGCGGACAGATACGCAGTATTTT. This sequence encodes CATSRDLAGGPRTDTQYF. The chain joins TRBV15 to TRBJ2-3; TRBD2 matches 12 bases. V lost 0 bases and J lost 3; bases outside the gene matches: 7. CDR3 size: 18 residues. CDR1 LNHNV and CDR2 YYDKDF come from the germline V gene (reference sequence).

This chain joins TRBV29-1 and TRBJ1-2; D unclear. V lost 2 bases and J 4 bases, leaving 8 bases between the germline ends. The CDR3 sequence is 12 residues long. CDR1 and CDR2 from the germline V gene are SQVTM and ANQGSEA. The CDR3 here is CSVEKNSYGYTF. For the CDR3, the DNA is TGCAGCGTTGAAAAGAATTCCTATGGCTACACCTTC.

The V and J genes are TRBV9 and TRBJ2-3, with TRBD2 matching 8 bases. V lost 2 bases, J lost 5 bases, and 7 bases stayed unmatched. CDR1 and CDR2 from the germline V gene are SGDLS and YYNGEE. The CDR3 is 15 amino acids. The CDR3 nucleotides are TGTGCCAGCAGCGTTCGAGCGGGAGCTAAAGATACGCAGTATTTT. It yields the protein CASSVRAGAKDTQYF.

V usage is TRBV14 and J usage is TRBJ1-2; D is uncertain. CDR1 and CDR2 (germline): SGHDN, FVKESK. Trimming removed 1 base from V and 7 bases from J, with 10 bases in between. The CDR3 runs to 13 residues. This CDR3 reads CASSQAGGLGYTF. Here the CDR3 DNA reads TGTGCCAGCAGCCAAGCTGGCGGTCTTGGCTACACCTTC.